One and the same sample provided the 15 T cell receptor beta chains below, sequenced in a study of post-analysis software for immune sequencing data. No antigen is known for these receptors. The study, taken as a whole, reports: Roughly 5 TRBV segments, TRBV5-6, TRBV5-1 and TRBV20-1 among them, were found more frequent in patients than controls.

Prepared TCR beta cDNA libraries contained unique molecular identifiers. TCRdb analysed the PCR reads with MiXCR anew, one entry per CDR3 protein. This table holds 380,000 or so distinct CDR3 sequences, roughly 30% found once. Sequenced input: blood. The receptors originated from a girl between 10 and 17 years old with multiple sclerosis.

The rearrangement joins TRBV12-3 or TRBV12-4 to TRBJ2-5; D tentatively fits TRBD1 or TRBD2 (6 bases each). The CDR3 totals 14 residues. Trimming left V 5 bases short and J 0 bases short, with 10 bases between. DNA for the CDR3: TGTGCCAGCAGTCGGGGGCAGGACCAAGAGACCCAGTACTTC. Amino acid sequence: CASSRGQDQETQYF.

The CDR3 protein is CSAILTGGTDTQYF. The CDR3 DNA follows: TGCAGTGCTATCTTGACAGGGGGCACAGATACGCAGTATTTT. The J gene is TRBJ2-3, the V gene TRBV20-1; 8 bases match TRBD1. This CDR3 is built from 14 residues. The V segment lost 4 bases and the J segment 1 base; nucleotides outside the gene matches: 4. The germline CDR1 and CDR2 sequences are DFQATT and SNEGSKA (reference sequence).

V usage is TRBV7-3 and J usage is TRBJ1-1, with D unresolved. This CDR3 comprises 13 residues. Germline V CDR1 and CDR2: SGHTA, FQGTGA. V was trimmed by 5 bases and J by 1 base, leaving 8 bases between them. The CDR3 sequence: CASSADWNTEAFF. Here the CDR3 DNA reads TGTGCCAGCAGCGCCGACTGGAACACTGAAGCTTTCTTT.

As to this clonotype: At one of its ends the junction is not consistent with the germline gene, which may arise from a read error. The gene calls are TRBV12-3 or TRBV12-4 and TRBJ2-1, with 9 bases identical to TRBD2. CDR3 size: 15 residues. The CDR3 loop reads CASSYTSGLYNERFF. The CDR3 DNA sequence: TGTGCCAGCAGTTACACTAGCGGGCTTTACAATGAGCGGTTCTTC.

This chain links TRBV6-5 with TRBJ2-1, with TRBD1 as a possible D gene (5 bases). The CDR3 loop spans 15 amino acids. Deletions cut 7 bases from V and 0 bases from J, with 13 bases between. From germline, CDR1 is MNHEY and CDR2 SVGAGI. CDR3 sequence (DNA): TGTGCCAGCACCAAGGACATAAACTCCTACAATGAGCAGTTCTTC. Amino acids: CASTKDINSYNEQFF.

This CDR3 is CASSGQGAGTEAFF. In DNA form, the CDR3 reads TGTGCCAGTAGTGGACAGGGAGCAGGGACTGAAGCTTTCTTT. V gene TRBV19 combines with J gene TRBJ1-1; 8 bases match TRBD1. J was trimmed by 5 bases and V by 5 bases; bases with no gene match: 7. In germline, CDR1 is LNHDA, CDR2 SQIVND (reference sequence). The CDR3 spans 14 residues.

This clonotype was seen a few times. The chain has TRBV7-3 and TRBJ2-7; TRBD2 is a possible D gene (6 bases). There are 16 residues in the CDR3. Germline values: CDR1 SGHTA, CDR2 FQGTGA. Trimming removed 7 bases from V and 1 base from J, with 20 bases in between. The CDR3 bases are TGTGCCAGCATCCCAAAGGGAGGTGACTCTTCCTACGAGCAGTACTTC. Amino acids: CASIPKGGDSSYEQYF.

Comments on this clonotype: Its ends do not fully match the called genes, so a read error is possible. V and J are TRBV5-6 and TRBJ2-1, with 10 nucleotides matching TRBD2. This CDR3 comprises 17 residues. The germline CDR1 and CDR2 sequences are SGHDT and YYEEEE. CDR3 amino acids: CTSSHQPWTSGYNEQFF. CDR3 DNA sequence: TGTACCAGCAGCCATCAACCTTGGACTAGCGGTTACAATGAGCAGTTCTTC.

The rearrangement links TRBV28 to TRBJ2-3; perhaps TRBD2 as D (5 bases). The CDR3 extends over 16 amino acids. In germline, CDR1 is MDHEN, CDR2 SYDVKM. Trimming took 1 base from V and 1 from J, leaving 12 bases between them. In DNA form, the CDR3 reads TGTGCCAGCAGTTTATATGGACTCTCCCGCACAGATACGCAGTATTTT. Protein sequence: CASSLYGLSRTDTQYF.

As to this clonotype: The junction differs from germline at one of its ends, possibly a read error. The rearrangement links TRBV5-1 to TRBJ1-2; D perhaps matches TRBD1 (5 bases). The CDR3 is made up of 13 amino acids. Germline assignment: CDR1 SGHRS and CDR2 YFSETQ. The CDR3 nucleotides read TGTGCCAGCAGCTTCGGACGGGGGACGGACTACACCTTC. This codes for CASSFGRGTDYTF.

This clonotype was seen only a few times. The rearrangement joins TRBV7-9 to TRBJ2-5; 7 bases map to TRBD1. The CDR3 runs to 15 residues. V was clipped by 0 bases and J by 7 bases; unmatched bases: 8. Germline-derived CDR1 and CDR2 are SEHNR and FQNEAQ (reference sequence). The CDR3 loop is CASSLAWDSPGTQYF. The CDR3 DNA is TGTGCCAGCAGCTTAGCGTGGGACAGTCCTGGGACCCAGTACTTC.

The V and J genes are TRBV20-1 and TRBJ2-7, with D perhaps matching TRBD2 (5 bases). CDR3 length: 14 residues. V shed 0 bases and J shed 8 bases, with 17 bases lying between them. Germline V gene sequence: CDR1 DFQATT, CDR2 SNEGSKA (reference sequence). The CDR3 DNA is TGCAGTGCTAGAGATTTAGGAACGGGAATACAGCAGTACTTC. It is translated as CSARDLGTGIQQYF.

The CDR3 protein is CASSEANNEQFF. The DNA of the CDR3 is TGTGCCAGCAGTGAAGCGAACAATGAGCAGTTCTTC. This chain links TRBV6-1 with TRBJ2-1, with D unresolved. Between the trimmed V and J ends, which lost 0 bases and 5 bases, there was a span of 2 bases. The CDR3 spans 12 residues. Germline lookup yields CDR1 MNHNS and CDR2 SASEGT.

The chain carries TRBV4-2 and TRBJ1-6; D perhaps matches TRBD1 (6 bases). Trimming shortened V by 3 bases and J by 8 bases, and 20 bases separated the two germline ends. This CDR3 region has 17 residues. In germline, CDR1 is LGHNA, CDR2 YNFKEQ. The CDR3 loop reads CASSQGGGGISYSPLHF. In nucleotides, the CDR3 is TGTGCCAGCAGCCAGGGGGGAGGGGGGATCTCGTATTCACCCCTCCACTTT.

The chain links TRBV15 to TRBJ2-1, with D perhaps TRBD1 (6 bases). This CDR3 is built from 18 residues. The V end was cut by 3 bases, the J end by 0 bases, with 18 bases between. The germline gives CDR1 LNHNV, CDR2 YYDKDF (reference sequence). DNA for the CDR3: TGTGCCACCAGCAGCCGTTTAGACAGGTCACGCTCCTACAATGAGCAGTTCTTC. It specifies CATSSRLDRSRSYNEQFF.